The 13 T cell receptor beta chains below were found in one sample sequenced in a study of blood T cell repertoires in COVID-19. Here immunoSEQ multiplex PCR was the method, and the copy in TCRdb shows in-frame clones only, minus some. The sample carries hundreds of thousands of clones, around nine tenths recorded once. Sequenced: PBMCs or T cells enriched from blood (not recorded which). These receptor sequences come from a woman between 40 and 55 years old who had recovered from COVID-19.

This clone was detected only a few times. The CDR3 sequence is CATSRDLVARGNEQFF. CDR3 coding DNA: TGTGCCACCAGCAGAGACCTTGTAGCGCGTGGCAATGAGCAGTTCTTC. The chain recombines TRBV15 with TRBJ2-1, with a weak D call TRBD2 (5 bases). Germline V gives CDR1 LNHNV, CDR2 YYDKDF (reference sequence). The CDR3 loop spans 16 amino acids. V dropped 0 bases and J dropped 6 bases, with 15 bases sitting between them.

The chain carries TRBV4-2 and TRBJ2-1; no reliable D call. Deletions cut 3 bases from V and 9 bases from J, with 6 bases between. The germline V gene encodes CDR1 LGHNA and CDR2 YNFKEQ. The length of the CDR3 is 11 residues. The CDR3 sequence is CASSHGAEQFF. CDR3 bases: TGTGCCAGCAGCCACGGAGCTGAGCAGTTCTTC.

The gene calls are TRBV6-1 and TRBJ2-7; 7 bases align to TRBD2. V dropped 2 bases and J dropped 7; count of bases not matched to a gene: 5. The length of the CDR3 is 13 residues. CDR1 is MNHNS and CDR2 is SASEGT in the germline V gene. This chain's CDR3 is CASSEWRTSEQYF. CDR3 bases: TGTGCCAGCAGTGAATGGCGGACTAGTGAGCAGTACTTC.

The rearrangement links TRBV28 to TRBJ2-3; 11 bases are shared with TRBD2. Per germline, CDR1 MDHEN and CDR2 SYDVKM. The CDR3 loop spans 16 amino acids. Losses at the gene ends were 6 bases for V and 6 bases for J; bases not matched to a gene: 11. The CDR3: CASRPRLAGLHDTQYF. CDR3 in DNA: TGTGCCAGCAGGCCCCGACTAGCGGGGCTACATGATACGCAGTATTTT. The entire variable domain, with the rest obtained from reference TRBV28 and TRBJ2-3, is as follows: DVKVTQSSRYLVKRTGEKVFLECVQDMDHENMFWYRQDPGLGLRLIYFSYDVKMKEKGDIPEGYSVSREKKERFSLILESASTNQTSMYLCASRPRLAGLHDTQYFGPGTRLTVL.

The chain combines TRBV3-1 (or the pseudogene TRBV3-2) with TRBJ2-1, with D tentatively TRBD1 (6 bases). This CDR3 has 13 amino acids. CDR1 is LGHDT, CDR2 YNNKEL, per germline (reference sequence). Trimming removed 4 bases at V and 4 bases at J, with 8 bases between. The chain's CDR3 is CASSRGQYNEQFF. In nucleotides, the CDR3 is TGTGCCAGCAGCCGGGGACAATACAATGAGCAGTTCTTC.

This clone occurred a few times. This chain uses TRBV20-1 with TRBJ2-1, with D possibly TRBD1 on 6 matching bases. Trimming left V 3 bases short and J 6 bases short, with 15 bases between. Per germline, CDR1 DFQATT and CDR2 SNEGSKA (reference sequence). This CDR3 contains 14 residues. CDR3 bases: TGCAGTGCTAGTCTGGGGAAAGGGGGCAATGAGCAGTTCTTC. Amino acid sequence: CSASLGKGGNEQFF.

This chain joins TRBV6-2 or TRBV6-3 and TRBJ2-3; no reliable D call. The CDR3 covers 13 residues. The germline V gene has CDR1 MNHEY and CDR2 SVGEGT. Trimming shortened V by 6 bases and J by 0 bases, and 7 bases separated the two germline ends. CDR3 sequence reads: CASSPVSTDTQYF. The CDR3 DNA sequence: TGTGCCAGCAGCCCCGTGAGCACAGATACGCAGTATTTT.

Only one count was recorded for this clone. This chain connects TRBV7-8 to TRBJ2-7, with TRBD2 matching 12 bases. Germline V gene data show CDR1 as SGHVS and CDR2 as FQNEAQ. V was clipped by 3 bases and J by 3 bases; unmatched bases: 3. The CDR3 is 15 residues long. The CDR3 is CASSFGLAGYYEQYF. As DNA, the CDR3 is TGTGCCAGCAGCTTTGGACTAGCGGGATACTACGAGCAGTACTTC.

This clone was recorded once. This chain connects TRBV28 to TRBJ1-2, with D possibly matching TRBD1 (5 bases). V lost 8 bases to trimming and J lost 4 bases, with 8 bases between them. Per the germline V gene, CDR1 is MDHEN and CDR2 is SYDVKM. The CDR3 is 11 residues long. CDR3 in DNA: TGTGCCAGCCGGGGGGGCTATGGCTACACCTTC. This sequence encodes CASRGGYGYTF.

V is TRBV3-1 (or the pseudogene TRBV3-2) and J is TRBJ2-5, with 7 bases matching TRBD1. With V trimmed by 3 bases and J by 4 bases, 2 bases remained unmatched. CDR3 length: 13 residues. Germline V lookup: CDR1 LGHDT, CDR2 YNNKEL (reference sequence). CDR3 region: CASSQTGSETQYF. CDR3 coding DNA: TGTGCCAGCAGCCAGACAGGGTCAGAGACCCAGTACTTC.

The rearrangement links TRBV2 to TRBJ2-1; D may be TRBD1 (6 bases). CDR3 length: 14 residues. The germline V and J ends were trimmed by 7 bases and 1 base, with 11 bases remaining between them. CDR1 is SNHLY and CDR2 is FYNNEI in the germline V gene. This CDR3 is CASKGDGSYNEQFF. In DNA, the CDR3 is TGTGCCAGCAAGGGGGACGGTTCCTACAATGAGCAGTTCTTC.

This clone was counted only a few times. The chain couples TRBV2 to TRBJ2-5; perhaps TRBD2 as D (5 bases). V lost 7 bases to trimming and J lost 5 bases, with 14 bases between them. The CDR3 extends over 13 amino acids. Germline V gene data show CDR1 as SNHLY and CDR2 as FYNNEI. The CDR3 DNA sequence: TGTGCCAGCACTGCCCTCGAGGGTGAGACCCAGTACTTC. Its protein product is CASTALEGETQYF.

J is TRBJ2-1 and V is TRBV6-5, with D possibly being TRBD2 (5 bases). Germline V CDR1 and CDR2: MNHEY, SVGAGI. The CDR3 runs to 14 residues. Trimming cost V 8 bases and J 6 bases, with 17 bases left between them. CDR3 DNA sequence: TGTGCCAGCTCTTACGAAACTAGGGTCAATGAGCAGTTCTTC. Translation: CASSYETRVNEQFF.